This T cell receptor beta chain was identified during a study of blood T cell repertoires in COVID-19. Original data processing: Reference gene primer amplification gave nucleated cell count estimates. Clones were read by immunoSEQ multiplex PCR, and TCRdb kept only the in-frame ones, dropping some. That table gives V, J and clone size, and the DNA gave D and trimming. The data show almost 500,000 clones, with more than 85% seen just once and around 7.9% held by the top ten. Individuals aged roughly 18 to 95 years were recruited from fewer than 25 US areas. In Cohort 3, a recovered donor had either two negative PCRs, clearance, or symptom resolution. This receptor was obtained from a woman aged 60 to 75 who had recovered from COVID-19. The material sequenced was PBMCs or T cells enriched from blood (not recorded which).

The DNA of the CDR3 is TGTGCCAGCAGCAAAACAGGCAACTATGGCTACACCTTC. Protein sequence: CASSKTGNYGYTF. The chain uses TRBV12-3 or TRBV12-4 and TRBJ1-2; D is perhaps TRBD1 (5 bases). Trimming took 6 bases from V and 2 from J, leaving 10 bases between them. This CDR3 has 13 residues.